Each of the 22 T cell receptor beta chains below was sequenced from the same sample in a study of T cells in Graves' hyperthyroidism and ophthalmopathy. Using RNA transcripts as the source, TCR beta CDR3 regions were amplified. The study used the HTBI primer set for a first-round RT-PCR of the TCR CDR3. Each CDR3 protein is one row after TCRdb ran MiXCR on the multiplex PCR reads. The profile shows approximately 600,000 distinct CDR3 sequences, around 14% of them singletons. Source material: blood. These receptors all stem from a woman between 18 and 29 years old with Graves' ophthalmopathy.

This clonotype was counted ten times or more. V and J are TRBV28 and TRBJ1-2, with 8 bases identical to TRBD1. Trimming removed 3 bases from V and 2 bases from J; junction bases left unmatched: 8. This CDR3 region has 16 residues. Germline V gene sequence: CDR1 MDHEN, CDR2 SYDVKM. In DNA, the CDR3 is TGTGCCAGCAGTTTCCTGAAAAGGACAGGGAACTATGGCTACACCTTC. It yields the protein CASSFLKRTGNYGYTF.

The sample holds a few counts of this clonotype. The chain has TRBV29-1 and TRBJ2-1; D might be TRBD1 or TRBD2, each matching 7 bases. The CDR3 spans 18 residues. CDR1 SQVTM and CDR2 ANQGSEA come from the germline V gene. Deletions cut 4 bases from V and 7 bases from J, with 29 bases between. Here the CDR3 reads CSVGPFQGGGPSENEQFF. CDR3 bases: TGCAGCGTTGGCCCCTTTCAGGGGGGAGGGCCCTCGGAGAATGAGCAGTTCTTC.

This clonotype was observed a handful of times. A much larger clone differs from this one at a single base, so this may be a read error. The chain recombines TRBV3-1 with TRBJ2-7, with D perhaps TRBD1 or TRBD2 (5 bases each). The CDR3 has 14 residues. The V and J ends lost 4 bases and 1 base respectively, with 11 bases between them. Germline CDR1 LGHDT, CDR2 YNNKEL (reference sequence). The CDR3, as DNA: TGTGCCAGCAGCCCAACTAGACAGTCCTACGAGCAGTACTTC. Translation gives CASSPTRQSYEQYF.

This clonotype was counted at least ten times. The CDR3 nucleotides read TGTGCCAGCTCACCGGGACTAGGGGACACAGATACGCAGTATTTT. Translating gives CASSPGLGDTDTQYF. The chain couples TRBV18 to TRBJ2-3, with 8 nucleotides matching TRBD2. The CDR3 has 15 amino acids. V lost 3 bases to trimming and J lost 2 bases; unmatched junction nucleotides: 4. Germline V gene lookup returns CDR1 KGHSH and CDR2 LQKENI.

In its sample, this clonotype was seen many times. The chain is built from TRBV7-3 and TRBJ2-3; TRBD2 might be the D (5 bases). Per the germline V gene, CDR1 is SGHTA and CDR2 is FQGTGA. The CDR3 covers 15 residues. V was trimmed by 3 bases and J by 5 bases, leaving 15 bases between them. In DNA, the CDR3 is TGTGCCAGCAGCTTCCTTCCCTCGACTAAAGATACGCAGTATTTT. Its protein is CASSFLPSTKDTQYF.

In its sample, this clonotype was seen many times. The chain is built from TRBV6-1 and TRBJ1-3; D ambiguous. CDR3 length: 12 residues. The V gene lost 8 bases and the J gene lost 4 bases, with 9 bases spanning the gap. Germline-derived CDR1 and CDR2 are MNHNS and SASEGT. The CDR3 bases are TGTGCCAGCGGCCCGGAGGGAAACACCATATATTTT. Translated: CASGPEGNTIYF.

This clonotype was detected ten times or more. V and J are TRBV12-3 or TRBV12-4 and TRBJ2-1; the D gene is possibly TRBD1 (5 bases). V lost 5 bases to trimming and J lost 6 bases, with 11 bases between them. The CDR3 is made up of 13 amino acids. The CDR3 protein is CASSLQDPNEQFF. The CDR3, as DNA: TGTGCCAGCAGTCTACAGGACCCCAATGAGCAGTTCTTC.

The chain combines TRBV19 with TRBJ2-6; 8 bases agree with TRBD1. The germline V gene has CDR1 LNHDA and CDR2 SQIVND (reference sequence). V lost 7 bases and J lost 0; bases outside the gene matches: 2. The CDR3 is 15 amino acids. CDR3 nucleotides: TGTGCCAGTACGGACAGGGTCTCTGGGGCCAACGTCCTGACTTTC. Translation: CASTDRVSGANVLTF.

This clonotype came up many times. The chain joins TRBV6-5 to TRBJ1-6; a weak D match, TRBD1 (5 bases). In germline, CDR1 is MNHEY, CDR2 SVGAGI. V was clipped by 0 bases and J by 6 bases, with 18 bases between them. CDR3 size: 18 residues. For the CDR3, the DNA is TGTGCCAGCAGTTACTCGATGGGGGATCGGCGTACTAATTCACCCCTCCACTTT. As protein: CASSYSMGDRRTNSPLHF.

The chain couples TRBV29-1 to TRBJ1-2; TRBD1 matches at 8 bases. The germline V gene has CDR1 SQVTM and CDR2 ANQGSEA. V was clipped by 6 bases and J by 3 bases; unmatched bases: 3. The length of the CDR3 is 12 residues. The CDR3 protein is CSVEGQDYGYTF. DNA for the CDR3: TGCAGCGTAGAGGGACAGGACTATGGCTACACCTTC. Based on the CDR3 plus reference TRBV29-1 and TRBJ1-2, the full variable domain is SAVISQKPSRDICQRGTSLTIQCQVDSQVTMMFWYRQQPGQSLTLIATANQGSEATYESGFVIDKFPISRPNLTFSTLTVSNMSPEDSSIYLCSVEGQDYGYTFGSGTRLTVV.

This clonotype was seen a handful of times. The chain joins TRBV4-1 to TRBJ2-7, with a possible D match to TRBD2 (6 bases). The V gene lost 1 base and the J gene lost 2 bases, with 15 bases spanning the gap. CDR1 is MGHRA and CDR2 is YSYEKL in the germline V gene. CDR3 length: 16 residues. The CDR3 sequence: CASSQAVAAETYEQYF. The CDR3 nucleotides read TGCGCCAGCAGCCAAGCGGTAGCGGCAGAGACCTACGAGCAGTACTTC.

A single count supports this clonotype. V is TRBV24-1 and J is TRBJ1-5, with 8 bases aligning to TRBD1. In germline, CDR1 is KGHDR, CDR2 SFDVKD. The CDR3 length is 12 residues. The V and J ends lost 11 bases and 5 bases, in that order; junction bases with no gene match: 4. The CDR3 region is CARHRGYQPQHF. In DNA form, the CDR3 reads TGTGCCAGACACAGGGGGTATCAGCCCCAGCATTTT.

The J gene is TRBJ1-2, the V gene TRBV7-2, with 8 positions matching TRBD1. CDR3 length equals 14 residues. The ends lost 5 bases at V and 6 bases at J; junction bases unmatched: 8. The germline CDR1 and CDR2 sequences are SGHTA and FQGNSA. In nucleotides, the CDR3 is TGTACCAGCAGCCCATCAGGACAGGGCCATGGCTACACCTTC. Amino acid sequence: CTSSPSGQGHGYTF. Full variable domain (outside the CDR3, taken from reference TRBV7-2 and TRBJ1-2): GAGVSQSPSNKVTEKGKDVELRCDPISGHTALYWYRQSLGQGLEFLIYFQGNSAPDKSGLPSDRFSAERTGGSVSTLTIQRTQQEDSAVYLCTSSPSGQGHGYTFGSGTRLTVV.

The CDR3 protein is CASSPWGAGSYEQYF. CDR3 coding DNA: TGTGCCAGCAGCCCATGGGGTGCGGGCTCCTACGAGCAGTACTTC. The V gene is TRBV7-3, the J gene TRBJ2-7, with D perhaps matching TRBD2 (5 bases). Trimming left V 5 bases short and J 0 bases short, with 14 bases between. CDR3 length equals 15 residues. The germline V gene has CDR1 SGHTA and CDR2 FQGTGA.

Ten or more counts support this clonotype. The chain recombines TRBV2 with TRBJ1-1, with TRBD1 as a possible D gene (6 bases). Germline V gene lookup returns CDR1 SNHLY and CDR2 FYNNEI. This CDR3 has 15 amino acids. Trimming took off 10 bases at V and 6 bases at J, with 24 bases between the two ends. The CDR3 region is CAITGFLRGGSEAFF. The CDR3 DNA follows: TGTGCCATCACAGGGTTTCTTCGGGGGGGCTCTGAAGCTTTCTTT.

This clonotype has ten or more counts. The chain has TRBV2 and TRBJ2-5; 11 bases match TRBD2. Germline values: CDR1 SNHLY, CDR2 FYNNEI. This CDR3 comprises 16 residues. V trimming: 4 bases; J trimming: 0 bases; junction bases outside the gene matches: 4. The CDR3 here is CASSVGTSGYQETQYF. As DNA, the CDR3 is TGTGCCAGCAGTGTTGGGACTAGCGGATACCAAGAGACCCAGTACTTC.

The genes are TRBV6-6 and TRBJ1-2, with 9 bases that match TRBD1. Germline V gene data show CDR1 as MNHNY and CDR2 as SVGAGI (reference sequence). The J segment lost 7 bases and the V segment lost 0 bases, leaving 12 bases of the junction unmatched. The CDR3 contains 17 residues. CDR3 coding DNA: TGTGCCAGCAGTTACTCGAAACAGGGGGCAGTTTTCGGTGGCTACACCTTC. This gives the protein CASSYSKQGAVFGGYTF.

This clonotype was seen many times. The chain couples TRBV30 to TRBJ2-3; TRBD2 matches at 14 bases. From germline, CDR1 is GTSNPN and CDR2 SVGIG (reference sequence). The V gene end was trimmed by 8 bases and the J gene end by 3 bases; junction bases not matched to a gene: 1. This CDR3 has 13 amino acids. The CDR3 here is CAGTSGRTDTQYF. The CDR3 DNA reads TGTGCCGGGACTAGCGGGAGAACAGATACGCAGTATTTT.

Regarding this clonotype: With a much larger clone just one base away, this may be a read error. This chain connects TRBV20-1 to TRBJ1-1, with 7 bases aligning to TRBD1. The germline gives CDR1 DFQATT, CDR2 SNEGSKA (reference sequence). The CDR3 runs to 15 residues. CDR3 amino acids: CSASAARGGNTEALF. The CDR3 DNA is TGCAGTGCTAGTGCTGCCAGGGGGGGGAACACTGAAGCTCTCTTT.

This clonotype was recorded many times. V gene TRBV9 combines with J gene TRBJ2-7; 10 positions agree with TRBD1. Germline lookup yields CDR1 SGDLS and CDR2 YYNGEE. V shed 0 bases, J shed 2 bases, and the junction held 5 bases outside the gene matches. The CDR3 length is 16 residues. CDR3 region: CASSVEWDRGTYEQYF. DNA for the CDR3: TGTGCCAGCAGCGTAGAGTGGGACAGGGGAACCTACGAGCAGTACTTC.

This clonotype has at least ten counts. This sequence joins TRBV30 and TRBJ2-7; 9 bases map to TRBD2. V lost 2 bases to trimming and J lost 3 bases; unmatched junction nucleotides: 14. This CDR3 comprises 17 residues. Germline CDR1 reads GTSNPN; CDR2 reads SVGIG (reference sequence). The CDR3 DNA is TGTGCCTGGAGTTCGATGACAGGGCTAGCGGGAAGCTACGAGCAGTACTTC. It is translated as CAWSSMTGLAGSYEQYF.

J is TRBJ2-1 and V is TRBV11-3; TRBD2 matches 10 bases. This CDR3 comprises 17 residues. With 1 base clipped from V and 6 bases from J, the junction kept 9 bases outside the gene matches. The germline CDR1 and CDR2 sequences are SGHNT and YENEEA. CDR3 coding DNA: TGTGCCAGCAGCTTAGCCGGGACTAGCGTTAATCCCAATGAGCAGTTCTTC. Its translation is CASSLAGTSVNPNEQFF.